This TCR beta chain was recovered during a study of blood T cell repertoires in COVID-19. Study overall: COVID-19 samples from acute and convalescent phases originated in the United States, Italy and Spain.

In the authors' methods: Reference gene primer amplification yielded estimated nucleated cell counts. The data were produced by immunoSEQ multiplex PCR, yet TCRdb's version contains in-frame clones alone and is incomplete. V and J calls and clone size come straight from that table; D and trimming were deduced from the DNA. Counted here are approximately 410,000 clones, about nine tenths occurring once; the ten biggest clones make up about 1.5%. CDR1 LNHDA and CDR2 SQIVND come from the germline V gene (reference sequence). Trimming took off 3 bases at V and 10 bases at J, with 18 bases between the two ends. The CDR3 sequence is 14 residues long.

V is TRBV19 and J is TRBJ1-1; D is ambiguous. The receptor was isolated from a woman aged 25 to 45 with active or convalescent COVID-19. Sequencing input: peripheral blood. The CDR3 sequence: CASSIISGSGTAFF. The DNA of the CDR3 is TGTGCCAGTAGTATTATATCCGGGTCGGGTACAGCTTTCTTT.